This T cell receptor (beta chain) derives from a study of shared clonotypes between healthy human individuals. As regards this clone: The antigen is unknown.

Germline V gene sequence: CDR1 SGHAT, CDR2 FQNNGV. The junction had 17 bases not matched to a gene; V was cut back by 1 base and J by 4 bases. The CDR3 spans 19 residues. It was CD45RO-negative cells, positively selected for CCR7, that made up naive CD8 cells, with terminally differentiated effector memory CD45RA+ cells excluded. Study-wide findings and caveats: How much donors shared clonotypes was expected to be affected by sequencing depth. Relative to their counterparts shared across all four donors, non-shared clonotypes exhibited diminished generation probabilities. The sharing of about 5% of naive CD4 clonotypes was seen across several donors.

The deep-level immunoSEQ assay was used. Sequencing was performed with immunoSEQ multiplex PCR; in TCRdb, only in-frame clones are kept and a portion is missing. Altogether 800,000 or so clones are present, 90% to 98% being singletons, with the ten largest covering roughly 0.23%. This chain connects TRBV11-2 to TRBJ1-2; TRBD1 agrees at 8 bases. The TCR originated in a man under 40 in good health. Input material: naive CD8+ T cells sorted from blood. The CDR3 coding sequence is TGTGCCAGCAGCTTAGGGCCCGGACAGGGAAGCCTGGAGGGCTATGGCTACACCTTC. Amino acid sequence: CASSLGPGQGSLEGYGYTF.